The text below deals with one T cell receptor (beta chain). The V and J ends lost 5 bases and 4 bases, in that order; junction bases with no gene match: 7. Germline values: CDR1 MGHRA, CDR2 YSYEKL. This CDR3 spans 15 amino acids. This sample was taken from a study of shared clonotypes between healthy human individuals. For the study at large: The composition of the donors was two women and a few men aged 18 to 49.

The repertoire was sequenced with immunoSEQ multiplex PCR; TCRdb's copy has only in-frame clones and lacks some. The sample carries about 2.3 million clones, approximately 93% recorded once. V and J are TRBV4-1 and TRBJ2-7; 11 bases match TRBD2. The clonotype was recovered from a man younger than 35 in good health. Some clones in this sample may be carry-over from other donors' samples. Sequencing was carried out using naive CD4+ T cells from PBMCs. Subset specified: CD45RA+ positively selected. The DNA of the CDR3 is TGCGCCAGCAGCAAGCAGGGACTAGCGGAGTACGAGCAGTACTTC. This encodes CASSKQGLAEYEQYF.